Detailed here is one T cell receptor beta chain. No cognate antigen has been identified for it. It has no much larger one-base neighbor in the sample; base qualities were not kept. This sample is drawn from a study of cytomegalovirus exposure and HLA in healthy donors (dated by TCRdb to 2016 to 2017). Concerning the study at large: In an earlier analysis of around 540 of the donors, around 290 Gb of sequence data and 90 million to 120 million unique TCR beta sequences from approximately 180 million T cells were reported. The study used immunosequencing to profile the T cell repertoires of several hundred subjects and linked those repertoires to cytomegalovirus serostatus. To study patterns of TCR occurrence, a later analysis re-analyzed previously published TCR beta repertoires from around 700 donors and added high-resolution HLA genotyping. Along with the approximately 650-subject first cohort, a separate validation cohort of 120 different subjects was used. An earlier analysis of 587 of the donors used high-throughput TCR beta sequencing to judge whether each TCR beta V gene segment behaved as functional or pseudogenic. A few DR-DQ haplotypes were handled as single units for association and clustering because linkage in the cohort was strong. The study was designed to test whether signatures of past pathogen exposure could be identified by cataloging public T cell receptors. An early release that covered about 600 HLA-typed donors contained approximately 290 gigabases of sequencing data and around 85 million unique TCR sequences. Rather than drawing on any new phenotypic data, the later analysis identified candidate immune exposures from TCR beta sequences and the way those sequences occurred across donors. HLA typing included class I and class II loci at four-digit resolution. To predict cytomegalovirus infection status, the study brought together high-throughput TCR immunosequencing, statistical association of individual TCRs with disease status, and machine learning. Typing coverage varied by locus: roughly 620-640 donors for A, B, C, DRB1 and DQB1; more than 500 for DQA1; around 610 for DPA1; approximately 470 for DPB1. Across 398 genotyped donors of the cohort, an average of roughly 250,000 unique TCR beta nucleotide sequences per donor were sequenced, and around 19% of those sequences were non-productive. Of the 350 to 450 genotyped donors, over 70% fell in the genetic ancestry cluster associated with self-reported Caucasian donors. Every repertoire in the discovery cohort had been generated on one and the same sequencing platform. Donor age, sex, ethnicity and CMV serostatus were compiled together with the repertoire data. A later genetic analysis used genome-wide SNP genotypes for about three fifths of the 666 donors, treating that subset as a discovery cohort.

CDR1 is given as SGHVS and CDR2 as FQNEAQ, both from the germline V gene. Relative to germline, V is 3 bases shorter and J is 0 bases shorter, with 15 bases between their ends. Measured from the cysteine to the phenylalanine, the CDR3 is 18 residues long. The CDR3 DNA has 54 bases and is translated from base 1. The library was made by the immunoSEQ multiplex PCR assay. A mixture of 60 forward primers for TCR Vbeta segments and 13 reverse primers for TCR Jbeta segments was used in the multiplex PCR. Amplification of the CDR3 region of rearranged TCR beta genes was performed with a multiplex PCR assay on genomic DNA. The amplified TCR beta libraries were sequenced on the Illumina HiSeq System as 87-base-pair reads. Under the source paper's analysis protocol: Across the roughly 600 repertoires, a later analysis counted tens of millions of unique TCR beta chains, around 11 million of which were shared by at least two donors. Raw reads were error-corrected and collapsed into unique sequences with a nearest-neighbor algorithm that merged closely related sequences to remove PCR and sequencing errors. CDR3 sequences were aligned to IMGT reference sequences to assign V, D and J gene segments. Each retained sequence needed at least a six-nucleotide match to both a V gene segment and a J gene segment. Rearrangements were classified as productive when the CDR3 lacked stop codons and remained in frame with V and J, and all other rearrangements were classified as non-productive. CDR3 was defined by IMGT convention, running from the second conserved V-encoded cysteine to the conserved J-encoded phenylalanine. The earlier analysis of about 620 of the donors excluded sequences that lacked an unambiguous match to a single V gene segment. An earlier analysis of a few hundred of the donors classified V segments as functional when productive rearrangements were above 56.7% and as segregating when the standard deviation between donors was above 5%. A statistical classification framework was built to diagnose cytomegalovirus status from the catalog of TCR beta chain sequences. In a later analysis, V and J genes were assigned by comparing TCR nucleotide sequences against IMGT/GENE-DB human TR gene sequences. Using the TCRdist pipeline, a later analysis assigned CDR3 sequences along with most-parsimonious VDJ recombination scenarios. In a later analysis, every TCR beta chain was defined by the combination of its CDR3 amino acid sequence and its V-gene family, and reads without a unique V-gene family were dropped. As a way to deal with suspected cross-contamination and a sequencing artifact, a later analysis dropped roughly 620 nucleotide sequences that were highly shared and had low generation probability. In a later analysis, a clonal expansion index was calculated for each public chain from normalized within-repertoire ranks of inferred template counts. Generation probabilities in a later analysis came from a VDJ recombination model fitted to out-of-frame rearrangements, and those results were checked against IGoR. A later analysis scored TCR-TCR, TCR-HLA and TCR-CMV co-occurrence with hypergeometric tests, applying a repertoire-size bias correction to TCR pairs. In a later analysis, false discovery rates were estimated by permuting HLA or CMV assignments 20 times. In a later analysis, co-occurring TCRs were grouped using DBSCAN, with TCRdist sequence similarity added in when clustering inside HLA-allele-positive subsets. Repertoires with fewer than 30,000 or more than 120,000 public chains, plus five repertoires with anomalous nucleotide sharing, were excluded from co-occurrence clustering. Sourced from immuneACCESS, this table was stored by TCRdb with only in-frame sequences that have V and J called. A share of the clones is absent; for the studies checked, an unresolved V gene accounts for under half, and the remainder has no known explanation. The DNA was the basis for D and trimming; V, J and clone size are from that table. The sample table lists under 150,000 clones, about 80% of them with a count of one. The ten largest make up approximately 5.6% of the sample.

The paper's findings and limits, for the study overall: Presence/absence analyses assumed roughly uniform sequencing depth across donors, an assumption that may not hold. In a later analysis, HLA-associated TCR beta chains showed more clonal expansion and lower generation probabilities than non-associated chains that were equally common. In this cohort, only TCR beta chains were sequenced, and detectable features were limited by the absence of alpha or paired-chain data. According to a later analysis, most CMV-associated TCR beta chains appeared to be HLA-restricted, and the HLA associations seemed to be driven largely by CMV exposure. A later analysis associated about 18,000 TCR beta sequences with specific HLA alleles at a false discovery rate of 0.05. Immune exposure information for the cohort was limited to CMV serostatus. A further reported finding was that TCR beta sequences accurately predicted the HLA-A and HLA-B alleles for most subjects in the first cohort. The authors suggested that the approach could potentially be generalized to other disease states and immunological phenotypes. Because counts were too low, 15 to 20 rarely observed V segments, including chromosome 9 orphons, were excluded from the earlier analysis of a few hundred of the donors. In a later analysis, the rate of TCR association differed among HLA loci, with DRB1 alleles having the most associated TCRs and HLA-C alleles having the fewest. A group of highly shared sequence variants was considered likely to be a technical artifact of the sequencing pipeline. HLA typing was unavailable for some donors at each locus, so association tests used only the typed subset. A few of the identified cytomegalovirus-associated TCR beta chains were confirmed in vitro to be specific for cytomegalovirus antigens. A later genetic analysis associated a missense DCLRE1C variant with V-gene and J-gene trimming of TCR beta chains, and an independent cohort replicated the association. Some IMGT-functional V segments, including TRBV6-2 and TRBV6-3, could not be distinguished by the 87-base-pair reads and were therefore excluded. In a later analysis, several top co-occurrence clusters were reported to appear linked to parvovirus B19, influenza, CMV and Epstein-Barr virus. In the study, some 160 TCR beta chains were listed as associated with cytomegalovirus. An earlier analysis of some 560 of the donors showed that most TCR beta V segments appeared in productive rearrangements either about 87% or about 30% of the time, which broadly matched IMGT annotations. Most TCR sequences were seen in very few donors, while some public TCRs were found in many individuals. Strong co-occurrence of HLA alleles, especially DR and DQ, made assigning TCR associations to individual alleles difficult. Linkage disequilibrium might explain the correlated functional status among segregating V segments, but an unknown experimental factor could not be ruled out. According to a later genetic analysis, donors in an Asian-associated ancestry cluster had fewer N-insertions in productive TCRs than the approximately 630-donor mean. The classifier was reported to diagnose cytomegalovirus status with high specificity and sensitivity in both the original and validation cohorts.

In total, just over 650 healthy bone marrow donors made up the cohort. All cohort members were sampled while nominally healthy, although unrecorded immune exposures were likely present. The donor tested CMV seropositive and was one of the 289 seropositive cohort members. A peripheral blood sample was collected from each donor, and TCR beta sequencing was performed on peripheral blood mononuclear cells. The Qiagen DNeasy Blood Extraction Kit was used to extract genomic DNA from the blood cell samples. The clonotype was recovered from a woman between 40 and 50 years old in good health and CMV-seropositive. What was sequenced was PBMCs. Recombination joined TRBV7-8 with TRBJ1-6, with an unclear D gene assignment. The CDR3 corresponds to CASSFDPRSSSYNSPLHF. The bases are TGTGCCAGCAGCTTCGACCCCCGTTCTAGCTCCTATAATTCACCCCTCCACTTT.